This T cell receptor (beta chain) was recovered during a study of T cells in localized non-small cell lung cancer. Study-wide results and limits: In adjacent lung, a median roughly 58 of the top 100 tumor clones were found. The highest T cell clonality was in uninvolved adjacent lung, above tumor.

Clones were sequenced by immunoSEQ multiplex PCR, and TCRdb holds only the in-frame ones, with some missing. The sample holds about 1,700 clones; 30% to 45% are singletons and the top ten take less than 35%. Atypia-free adjacent lung came from at least 2 cm beyond the tumor margin. As to this clone: Its antigen remains unknown.

Germline assignment: CDR1 LNHDA and CDR2 SQIVND (reference sequence). The CDR3 has 12 residues. V lost 3 bases and J lost 4, with 3 bases in between. The sample consisted of normal lung tissue next to the tumor, taken before any cancer treatment. The chain has TRBV19 and TRBJ2-2; D gene uncertain. The TCR originated in a woman aged 40-70 years with stage II lung adenocarcinoma. The CDR3 loop is CASSMFTGELFF. The DNA for the CDR3 is TGTGCCAGTAGTATGTTCACCGGGGAGCTGTTTTTT.